This T cell receptor (beta chain) comes out of a study of long-term antiretroviral therapy in people with HIV. Survey level was the resolution at which the v3.0 immunoSEQ assay ran. Using immunoSEQ multiplex PCR, the repertoire was profiled, and TCRdb retains in-frame clones only, with some absent. Of almost 35,000 clones listed, roughly 94% were seen once; the top ten hold less than 4%. Regarding this clone: No antigen is known for it.

Study-wide points: Controls exceeded HIV repertoires in CDR3 length range.

This clonotype originated in a woman in her forties or fifties with HIV. Sequences were derived from unsorted PBMCs, sampled around 5 years after starting antiretroviral therapy.

This chain's CDR3 is CASSPVAGGNADTQYF. The CDR3 bases are TGTGCCAGCAGCCCAGTAGCGGGGGGGAACGCAGATACGCAGTATTTT. This chain links TRBV4-2 with TRBJ2-3, with 11 bases aligning to TRBD2. The CDR3 sequence is 16 residues long. Germline CDR1 LGHNA, CDR2 YNFKEQ. Germline trimming cut 4 bases from V and 4 bases from J; bases unmatched to any gene: 7.